This T cell receptor (beta chain) was observed in a study of T cell responses to AZD1222 COVID-19 vaccine. Findings and caveats of the study: Breadth and depth of Spike-specific TCRs rose after two AZD1222 doses. Unmutated variant regions are reportedly the target of nearly half of TCRs that are spike-specific. Clonal diversity may have been underestimated in mostly white British donors.

Investigators merged groups given second doses at roughly 4 or roughly 12 weeks. There are 13 residues in the CDR3. Per germline, CDR1 MNHEY and CDR2 SVGEGT. Only in-frame clones appear in the TCRdb table, and some are missing; sequencing was by immunoSEQ multiplex PCR. The sample lists approximately 140,000 clones, roughly 90% occurring once. A remark on this clone: Its cognate antigen is unknown. One end of the junction does not line up with germline, which may come from a read error. Other DNA variants within this sample encode the same CDR3.

The chain links TRBV6-2 or TRBV6-3 to TRBJ1-2; unclear D gene. The specimen comprised peripheral blood, sampled 28 days after the second AZD1222 dose. This receptor was taken from an adult who received the AZD1222 COVID-19 vaccine. The CDR3 coding sequence is TGTGCCAGCAGTTACCGAGAGAACTACGGCTACACCTTC. Translation: CASSYRENYGYTF.